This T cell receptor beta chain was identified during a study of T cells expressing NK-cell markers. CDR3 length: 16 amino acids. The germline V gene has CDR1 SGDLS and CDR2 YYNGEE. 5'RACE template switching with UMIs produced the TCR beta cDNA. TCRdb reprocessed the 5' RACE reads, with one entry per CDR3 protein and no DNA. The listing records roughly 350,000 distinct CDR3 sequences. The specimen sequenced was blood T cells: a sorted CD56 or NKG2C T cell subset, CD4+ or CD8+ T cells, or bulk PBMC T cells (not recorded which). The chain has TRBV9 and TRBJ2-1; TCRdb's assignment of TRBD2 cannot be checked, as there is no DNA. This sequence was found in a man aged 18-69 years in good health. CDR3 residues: CASSPQRGGSYNEQFF.